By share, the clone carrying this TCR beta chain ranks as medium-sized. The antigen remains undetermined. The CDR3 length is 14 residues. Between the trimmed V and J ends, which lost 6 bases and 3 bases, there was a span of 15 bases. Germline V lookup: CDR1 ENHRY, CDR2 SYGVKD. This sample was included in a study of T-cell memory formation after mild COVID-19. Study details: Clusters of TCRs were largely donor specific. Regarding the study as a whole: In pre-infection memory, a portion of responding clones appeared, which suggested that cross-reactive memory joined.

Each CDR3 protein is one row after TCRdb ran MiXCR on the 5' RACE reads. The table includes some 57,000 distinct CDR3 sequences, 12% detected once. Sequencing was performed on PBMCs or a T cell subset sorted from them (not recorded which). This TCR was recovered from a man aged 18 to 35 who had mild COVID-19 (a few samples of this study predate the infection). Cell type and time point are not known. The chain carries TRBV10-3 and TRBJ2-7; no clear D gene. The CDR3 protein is CAIRSGVAGYEQYV. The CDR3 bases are TGTGCCATCAGATCTGGAGTTGCCGGCTACGAGCAGTACGTC.